One sample yielded the 7 T cell receptor beta chains listed below, sequenced in a study of T cell responses to AZD1222 COVID-19 vaccine. Some clones are missing from TCRdb's copy, which holds only in-frame ones; the method was immunoSEQ multiplex PCR. The sample lists more than 100,000 clones; roughly 90% were seen once. Here the sequenced sample was peripheral blood, taken on day 0 of AZD1222 vaccination. All receptors come from an adult in good health.

In its sample, this clone was seen many times. The gene calls are TRBV19 and TRBJ1-2; 7 bases fit TRBD1. The CDR3 extends over 15 amino acids. Unmatched junction bases numbered 10, after V lost 5 bases and J lost 4 bases. Germline-derived CDR1 and CDR2 are LNHDA and SQIVND (reference sequence). Written as DNA, the CDR3 is TGTGCCAGTAGTTCCCGGGACAGCCTAATCTATGGCTACACCTTC. This codes for CASSSRDSLIYGYTF.

This chain joins TRBV27 and TRBJ2-3, with 15 nucleotides matching TRBD2. CDR1 and CDR2 (germline): MNHEY, SMNVEV (reference sequence). CDR3 length equals 21 residues. Unmatched junction bases numbered 22, after V lost 6 bases and J lost 6 bases. CDR3 in DNA: TGTGCCAGCAGCCCCACTCCGGGACTAGCGGGAGGCTCCGGAGGGTCCGATACGCAGTATTTT. Its translation is CASSPTPGLAGGSGGSDTQYF.

The V and J genes are TRBV9 and TRBJ1-4, with D possibly being TRBD1 (5 bases). The V gene lost 2 bases and the J gene lost 8 bases, with 13 bases spanning the gap. This CDR3 contains 14 residues. Germline V gene sequence: CDR1 SGDLS, CDR2 YYNGEE. The CDR3: CASSVDPGGEKLFF. Written as DNA, the CDR3 is TGTGCCAGCAGCGTTGATCCTGGGGGGGAAAAACTGTTTTTT.

The chain links TRBV15 to TRBJ2-2, with D unresolved. CDR3 length: 17 amino acids. Germline CDR1 and CDR2: LNHNV and YYDKDF (reference sequence). V was trimmed by 2 bases and J by 0 bases, leaving 13 bases between them. CDR3 coding DNA: TGTGCCACCAGCAGATCGATATCACGAACGAACACCGGGGAGCTGTTTTTT. Encoded protein: CATSRSISRTNTGELFF.

The rearrangement uses TRBV30 and TRBJ2-7; TRBD2 matches at 12 bases. Trimming at V came to 5 bases and at J to 8 bases, leaving 7 bases not matched to a gene. CDR1 and CDR2 from the germline V gene are GTSNPN and SVGIG (reference sequence). This CDR3 region has 13 residues. Here the CDR3 DNA reads TGTGCCTGGTCCGGGACTAGCGGGTCTCAGCAGTACTTC. It encodes CAWSGTSGSQQYF.

The chain is built from TRBV4-3 and TRBJ2-6; D perhaps matches TRBD2 (5 bases). Germline-derived CDR1 and CDR2 are LGHNA and YSLEER. The CDR3 covers 18 residues. V was pared by 4 bases and J by 0 bases, with 16 bases between. Written as DNA, the CDR3 is TGCGCCAGCAGCCGTATTATCGGGAAGAACTCTGGGGCCAACGTCCTGACTTTC. Its translation: CASSRIIGKNSGANVLTF.

The V call is TRBV3-1 (or the pseudogene TRBV3-2), the J call TRBJ1-6, with unresolved D. The CDR3 loop spans 16 amino acids. Germline CDR1 is LGHDT and CDR2 is YNNKEL (reference sequence). Between the trimmed V and J ends, which lost 1 base and 7 bases, there was a span of 14 bases. The CDR3 spells CASSQVGVVSNSPLHF. The DNA for the CDR3 is TGTGCCAGCAGCCAAGTGGGTGTGGTGAGCAATTCACCCCTCCACTTT.